The rows below give T cell receptor beta chains drawn from one sample of a study of shared clonotypes between healthy human individuals. Profiled with immunoSEQ multiplex PCR; TCRdb holds only in-frame clones, not every one. The sample holds about 1.5 million clones, 95% to 99% seen once. The specimen was naive CD4+ T cells sorted from blood. Every receptor here comes from a man between 25 and 39 years old in good health. The CDR3 runs from the conserved cysteine through the conserved F or W. A D gene is named only where the DNA matches it firmly. Where a row states a size, it is once, few, many or the class of an expanded clone; other rows omit it.

J | D | V | size | DNA | CDR3
TRBJ2-7 | TRBD2 | TRBV2 | . | TGTGCCAGCATGGTGACTAGCGGACCTCTAGAGCAGTACTTC | CASMVTSGPLEQYF
TRBJ2-2 | . | TRBV7-3 | . | TGTGCCAGCAGCTTGGTAGGACTGGGGAACGCCGGGGAGCTGTTTTTT | CASSLVGLGNAGELFF
TRBJ2-1 | . | TRBV30 | . | TGTGCCTGGAAGGGCGCCTTCTCCTACAATGAGCAGTTCTTC | CAWKGAFSYNEQFF
TRBJ1-2 | . | TRBV7-6 | . | TGTGCCAGCAGCTTAGACAGGATCTATGGCTACACCTTC | CASSLDRIYGYTF
TRBJ2-5 | TRBD2 | TRBV5-1 | . | TGCGCCAGCAGCTTGGCTAGCGGAGGCGGGGAGACCCAGTACTTC | CASSLASGGGETQYF
TRBJ2-7 | TRBD2 | TRBV7-8 | . | TGTGCCAGCAGCAAGACTAGCGGCTCCTACGAGCAGTACTTC | CASSKTSGSYEQYF
TRBJ2-3 | TRBD2 | TRBV5-4 | . | TGTGCCAGCAGCTTCTCGGGGGGTACGCAGTATTTT | CASSFSGGTQYF
TRBJ2-1 | TRBD2 | TRBV10-3 | . | TGTGCCATCAGTGAGCCCGGACTAGCGGGAGATAATGAGCAGTTCTTC | CAISEPGLAGDNEQFF
TRBJ1-2 | . | TRBV28 | . | TGTGCCAGCAGTTTATCGGGACCGAGCTTTGGCTACACCTTC | CASSLSGPSFGYTF
TRBJ2-2 | . | TRBV5-1 | . | TGCGCCAGCAGCACGGGACAACTGAACACCGGGGAGCTGTTTTTT | CASSTGQLNTGELFF
TRBJ2-2 | . | TRBV27 | . | TGTGCCAGCAGTTTAGGTCGGGGGGCAATCGGGGAGCTGTTTTTT | CASSLGRGAIGELFF
TRBJ2-1 | . | TRBV21-1 | . | TGTGCCAGCAGCGCCCCGAGGAAGCGGGAAACCGCGCCGGAGTTCTTC | CASSAPRKRETAPEFF
TRBJ1-2 | . | TRBV25-1 | . | TGTGCCAGCAGTGAGGAGGGCCTCTATGGCTACACCTTC | CASSEEGLYGYTF
TRBJ2-3 | TRBD1 | TRBV5-4 | . | TGTGCCAGCAGCCGGGACAGGAGCACAGATACGCAGTATTTT | CASSRDRSTDTQYF
TRBJ2-3 | . | TRBV5-1 | . | TGCGCCAGCAGCTTGTTTGAGGACACAGATACGCAGTATTTT | CASSLFEDTDTQYF
TRBJ1-1 | . | TRBV5-1 | . | TGCGCCAGCAGGAGGAATAATGGGAACACTGAAGCTTTCTTT | CASRRNNGNTEAFF
TRBJ2-7 | TRBD1 | TRBV27 | . | TGTGCCAGCAGTCCCTGGGACAGGGGGTCCCAATACGAGCAGTACTTC | CASSPWDRGSQYEQYF
TRBJ2-1 | TRBD2 | TRBV10-2 | . | TGCGCCAGCCGGGGACTAGCGGGGTACAATGAGCAGTTCTTC | CASRGLAGYNEQFF
TRBJ2-3 | TRBD2 | TRBV19 | . | TGTGCCAGTAGAGGCGGGAGGGACACAGATACGCAGTATTTT | CASRGGRDTDTQYF
TRBJ2-3 | . | TRBV11-3 | . | TGTGCCAGCAGCTTAGATCCATCCGCGCAGTATTTT | CASSLDPSAQYF
TRBJ1-2 | . | TRBV19 | . | TGTGCCAGTAGTCCATATACATGGATGAATGGCTACACCTTC | CASSPYTWMNGYTF
TRBJ2-5 | . | TRBV10-3 | . | TGTGCCACCCAGGAATCCCAGCGGGAAGAGACCCAGTACTTC | CATQESQREETQYF
TRBJ1-2 | TRBD1 | TRBV27 | . | TGTGCCAGCAGACGGACAGGACCGAGCTATGGCTACACCTTC | CASRRTGPSYGYTF
TRBJ2-3 | . | TRBV7-9 | once | TGTGCCAGCAGCCCCGGGACTAGCACAGATACGCAGTATTTT | CASSPGTSTDTQYF
TRBJ1-2 | . | TRBV2 | . | TGTGCCAGCAGAATCACCTCTGAGAGTGGCTACACCTTC | CASRITSESGYTF
TRBJ2-7 | TRBD2 | TRBV5-1 | . | TGCGCCAGCAGCCCAAGGGACGGTGGACTAGCGGGAGTCAACTCCTACGAGCAGTACTTC | CASSPRDGGLAGVNSYEQYF
TRBJ2-7 | TRBD2 | TRBV28 | . | TGTGCCAGCAGTTTTACTGAAGCGGGAGGGTTGGAGCAGTACTTC | CASSFTEAGGLEQYF
TRBJ2-7 | TRBD1 | TRBV5-1 | once | TGCGCCAGCAGCCTGTCGACAGGGGGTGTGTACGAGCAGTACTTC | CASSLSTGGVYEQYF
TRBJ2-5 | . | TRBV5-4 | . | TGTGCCAGCAGCCCAGGGGCACAAGAGACCCAGTACTTC | CASSPGAQETQYF
TRBJ2-5 | TRBD2 | TRBV7-6 | once | TGTGCCAGCAGCTTAACTGGAGGCGGGGGCAGCGGGAGGGAGACCCAGTACTTC | CASSLTGGGGSGRETQYF
TRBJ2-7 | . | TRBV7-7 | . | TGTGCCAGCAGCACAGACGCGGACAGCTCCTACGAGCAGTACTTC | CASSTDADSSYEQYF
TRBJ2-1 | . | TRBV27 | once | TGTGCCAGCAGTTTAAGGGGACTGATGAATGAGCAGTTCTTC | CASSLRGLMNEQFF
TRBJ2-3 | TRBD1 | TRBV18 | . | TGTGCCAGCTCACCGCGGAGACAGGGGGGCGGAGATACGCAGTATTTT | CASSPRRQGGGDTQYF